This T cell receptor beta chain was profiled in a study of blood T cell repertoires in COVID-19 (dated by TCRdb to 2020 to 2022). Background on the whole study: The collaborator samples originated in the United States, Italy and Spain and spanned the acute and convalescent phases of COVID-19. The material from the prospective study consisted of cDNA or gDNA derived from T cells, B-cell-depleted T cells, or PBMCs. Samples came from the ongoing ImmuneRACE study (first 160 participants) plus 1,254 subjects from 6 global collaborators. A de-identified subject ID, COVID-19 status, age in years and sex were almost always included in the sample metadata. Subjects who had been exposed to COVID-19, were actively infected with it, or had recovered from it provided the deeply sampled blood TCRbeta repertoires that made up the dataset. The repertoires were released in a freely available public database meant as a resource for research on the immune response to SARS-CoV-2. Where available, HLA class I and class II types were taken from metadata supplied by the sample provider and were not determined by assay-based typing. The full study reports these points: The quantity of clinical and demographic metadata differed by source and by participant and was supplied without curation.

Unmatched junction bases come to 7, with V trimmed by 3 bases and J by 4 bases. The CDR3 spans 16 residues, from the cysteine through the phenylalanine. Only the CDR3 region is kept as DNA, spanning 48 bases read in frame from base 1. Reading the germline V gene (reference sequence) gives CDR1 SGHAT and CDR2 FQDESV. TCRbeta CDR3 regions were amplified from genomic DNA using the immunoSEQ Assay, a bias-controlled multiplex PCR. The original pipeline was this. The number of nucleated cells in each sample was estimated from the amplification of reference gene primers within the assay. To quantify the absolute abundance of each unique TCRbeta CDR3 rearrangement, sequence reads were collapsed and filtered. For each sample, productive Simpson clonality was calculated by taking the square root of Simpson's diversity index across productive rearrangements. TCRdb holds this immuneACCESS table with in-frame rearrangements only. Some clones are missing; in checked studies, unresolved V genes explain under half, and the rest has no known cause. V and J calls and clone size come straight from that table; D and trimming were deduced from the DNA. This sample gives about 50,000 clones in total; approximately 84% of them show up just once. Of the sample, 2.6% falls within the top ten clones.

About this clone itself: What antigen it recognizes has not been identified. Base quality data are lacking; no much larger clone is found one base away.

One collaborating source in Seattle enrolled patients while the patients were actively infected and followed the patients over time throughout the course of disease. The collaborating institutions used their own protocols to collect whole blood in K2EDTA tubes. For TCRbeta analysis, collaborator samples were shipped as frozen whole blood, as isolated PBMCs, or as DNA extracted from either sample type. Input material: peripheral blood. This clonotype was obtained from a woman older than 75 with COVID-19, enrolled during active disease. The rearrangement joined TRBV11-1 to TRBJ2-2; TRBD2 lines up with 8 middle nucleotides. CDR3 protein: CASSFVLAGFTGELFF. At the DNA level, the sequence is TGTGCCAGCAGCTTCGTTCTAGCGGGCTTCACCGGGGAGCTGTTTTTT.